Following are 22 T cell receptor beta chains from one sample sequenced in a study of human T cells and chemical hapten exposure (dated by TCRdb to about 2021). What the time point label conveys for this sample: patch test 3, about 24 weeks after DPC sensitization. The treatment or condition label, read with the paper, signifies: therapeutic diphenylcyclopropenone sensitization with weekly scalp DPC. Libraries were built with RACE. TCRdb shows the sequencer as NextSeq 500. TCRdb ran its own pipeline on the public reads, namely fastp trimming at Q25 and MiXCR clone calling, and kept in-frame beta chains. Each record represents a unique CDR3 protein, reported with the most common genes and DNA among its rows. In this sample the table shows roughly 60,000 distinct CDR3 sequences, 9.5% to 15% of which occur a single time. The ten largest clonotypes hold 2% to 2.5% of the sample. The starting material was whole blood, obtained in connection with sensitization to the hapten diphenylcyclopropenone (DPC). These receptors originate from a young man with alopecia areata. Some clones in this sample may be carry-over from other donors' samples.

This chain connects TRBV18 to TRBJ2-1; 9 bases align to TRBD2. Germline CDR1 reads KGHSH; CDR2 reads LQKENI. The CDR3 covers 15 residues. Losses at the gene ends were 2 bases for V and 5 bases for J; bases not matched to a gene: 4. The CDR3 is CASSPGIAGDNEQFF. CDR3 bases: TGTGCCAGCTCACCAGGGATAGCGGGGGACAATGAGCAGTTCTTC.

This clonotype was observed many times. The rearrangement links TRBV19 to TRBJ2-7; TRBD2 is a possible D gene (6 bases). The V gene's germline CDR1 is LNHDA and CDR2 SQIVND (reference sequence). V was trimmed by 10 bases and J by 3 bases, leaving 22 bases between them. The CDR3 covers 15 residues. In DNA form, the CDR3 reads TGTGCCATCCAAAAAACGGGGGAAAAGAGCTACGAGCAGTACTTC. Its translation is CAIQKTGEKSYEQYF.

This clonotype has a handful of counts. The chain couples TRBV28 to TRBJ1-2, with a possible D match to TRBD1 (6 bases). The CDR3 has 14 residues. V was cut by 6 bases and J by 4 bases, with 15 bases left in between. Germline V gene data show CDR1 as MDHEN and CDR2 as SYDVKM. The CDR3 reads CASRATGRAYGYTF. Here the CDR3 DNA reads TGTGCCAGCAGAGCAACAGGGAGGGCCTATGGCTACACCTTC.

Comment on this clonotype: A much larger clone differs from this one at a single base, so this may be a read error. The CDR3 coding sequence is TGTGCCAACAGCTCAATGCAGGGCAGCACAGATACGCAGTATTTT. Its translation: CANSSMQGSTDTQYF. V is TRBV5-4 and J is TRBJ2-3; D possibly corresponds to TRBD1 (5 bases). Germline CDR1 SGHNT, CDR2 YYREEE (reference sequence). CDR3 length equals 15 residues.

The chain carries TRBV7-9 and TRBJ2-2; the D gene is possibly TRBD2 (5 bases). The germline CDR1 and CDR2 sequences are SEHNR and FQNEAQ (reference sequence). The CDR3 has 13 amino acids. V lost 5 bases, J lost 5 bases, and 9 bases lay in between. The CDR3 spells CASSPRVTGELFF. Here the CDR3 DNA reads TGTGCCAGCAGCCCGAGGGTGACCGGGGAGCTGTTTTTT. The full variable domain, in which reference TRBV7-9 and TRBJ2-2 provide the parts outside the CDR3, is DTGVSQNPRHKITKRGQNVTFRCDPISEHNRLYWYRQTLGQGPEFLTYFQNEAQLEKSRLLSDRFSAERPKGSFSTLEIQRTEQGDSAMYLCASSPRVTGELFFGEGSRLTVL.

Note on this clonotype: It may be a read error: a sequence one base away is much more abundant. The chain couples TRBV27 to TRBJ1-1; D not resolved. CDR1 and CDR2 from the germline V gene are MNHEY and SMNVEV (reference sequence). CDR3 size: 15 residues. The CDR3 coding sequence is TGTGCCAGCAGACTACAAACTCAAGGGAACACTAAAGCTTTCTTT. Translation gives CASRLQTQGNTKAFF.

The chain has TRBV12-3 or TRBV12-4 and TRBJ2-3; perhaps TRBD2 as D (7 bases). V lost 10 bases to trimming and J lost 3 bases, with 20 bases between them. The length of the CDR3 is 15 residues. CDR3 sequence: CATTLTGGRTDTQYF. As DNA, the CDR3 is TGTGCCACAACCCTGACGGGGGGCAGGACAGATACGCAGTATTTT.

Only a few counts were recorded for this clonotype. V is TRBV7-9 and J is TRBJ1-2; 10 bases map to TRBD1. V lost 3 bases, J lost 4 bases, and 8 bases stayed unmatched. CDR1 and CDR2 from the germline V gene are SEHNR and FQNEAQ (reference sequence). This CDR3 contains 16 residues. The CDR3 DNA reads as TGTGCCAGCAGCTTTCAGCCTGGGACAGGGGCCTATGGCTACACCTTC. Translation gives CASSFQPGTGAYGYTF.

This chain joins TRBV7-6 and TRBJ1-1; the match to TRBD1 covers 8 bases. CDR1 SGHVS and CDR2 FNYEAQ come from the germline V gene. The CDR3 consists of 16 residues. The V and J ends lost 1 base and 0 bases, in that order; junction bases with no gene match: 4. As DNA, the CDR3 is TGTGCCAGCAGCTTAGGACAGGGGCCATTGAACACTGAAGCTTTCTTT. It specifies CASSLGQGPLNTEAFF.

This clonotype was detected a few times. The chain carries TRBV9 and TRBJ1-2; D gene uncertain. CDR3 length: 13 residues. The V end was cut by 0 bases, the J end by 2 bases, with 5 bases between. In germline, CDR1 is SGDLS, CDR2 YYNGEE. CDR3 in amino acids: CASSVEQNYGYTF. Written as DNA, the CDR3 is TGTGCCAGCAGCGTAGAACAGAACTATGGCTACACCTTC.

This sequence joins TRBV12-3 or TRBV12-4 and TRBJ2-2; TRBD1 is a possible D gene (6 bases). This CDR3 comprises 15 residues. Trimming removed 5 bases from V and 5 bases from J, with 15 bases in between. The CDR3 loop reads CASSAPGHRTGELFF. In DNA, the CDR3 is TGTGCCAGCAGTGCACCGGGACACAGGACCGGGGAGCTGTTTTTT.

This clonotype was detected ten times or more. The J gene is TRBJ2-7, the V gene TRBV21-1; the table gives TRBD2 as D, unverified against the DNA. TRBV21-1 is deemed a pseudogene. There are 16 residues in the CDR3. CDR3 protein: CASSKPQALIPYEQYF. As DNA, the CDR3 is TGTGCCAGCAGCAAACCCCAGGCCCTAATCCCCTACGAGCAGTACTTC.

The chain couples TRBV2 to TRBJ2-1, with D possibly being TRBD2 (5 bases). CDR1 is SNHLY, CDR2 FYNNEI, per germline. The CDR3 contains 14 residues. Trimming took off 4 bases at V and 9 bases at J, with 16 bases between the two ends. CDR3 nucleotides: TGTGCCAGCAGTGCAACGGGGAGTTTCGGTGAGCAGTTCTTC. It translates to CASSATGSFGEQFF. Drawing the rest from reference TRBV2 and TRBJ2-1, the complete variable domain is EPEVTQTPSHQVTQMGQEVILRCVPISNHLYFYWYRQILGQKVEFLVSFYNNEISEKSEIFDDQFSVERPDGSNFTLKIRSTKLEDSAMYFCASSATGSFGEQFFGPGTRLTVL.

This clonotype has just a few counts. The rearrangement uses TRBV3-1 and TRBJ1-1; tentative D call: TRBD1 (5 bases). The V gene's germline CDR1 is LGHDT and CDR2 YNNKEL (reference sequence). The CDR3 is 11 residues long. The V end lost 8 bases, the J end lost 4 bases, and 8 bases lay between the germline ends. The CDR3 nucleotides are TGTGCCAGCCGAGGGGTCACTGAAGCTTTCTTT. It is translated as CASRGVTEAFF.

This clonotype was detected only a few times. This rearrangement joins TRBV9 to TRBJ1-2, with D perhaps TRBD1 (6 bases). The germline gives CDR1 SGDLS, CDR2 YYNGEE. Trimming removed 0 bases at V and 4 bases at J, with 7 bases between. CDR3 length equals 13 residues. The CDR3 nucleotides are TGTGCCAGCAGCGTAGGGGGGCTCTATGGCTACACCTTC. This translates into CASSVGGLYGYTF.

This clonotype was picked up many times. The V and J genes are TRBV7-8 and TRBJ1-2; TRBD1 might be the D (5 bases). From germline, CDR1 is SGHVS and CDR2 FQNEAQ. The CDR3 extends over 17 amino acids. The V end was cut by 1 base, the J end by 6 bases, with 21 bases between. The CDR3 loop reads CASSLDRDRALVDGYTF. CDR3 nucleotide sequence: TGTGCCAGCAGCTTAGACCGGGACCGAGCACTAGTCGATGGCTACACCTTC.

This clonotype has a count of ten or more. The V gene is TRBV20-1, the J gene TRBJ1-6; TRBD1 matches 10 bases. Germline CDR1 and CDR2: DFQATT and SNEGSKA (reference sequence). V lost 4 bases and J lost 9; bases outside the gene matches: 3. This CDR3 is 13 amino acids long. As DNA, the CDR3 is TGCAGTGCTATCCGGGACAGGGGTTCACCCCTCCACTTT. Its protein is CSAIRDRGSPLHF.

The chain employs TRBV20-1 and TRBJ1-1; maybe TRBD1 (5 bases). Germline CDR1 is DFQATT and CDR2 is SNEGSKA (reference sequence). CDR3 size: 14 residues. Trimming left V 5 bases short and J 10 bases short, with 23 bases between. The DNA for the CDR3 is TGCAGTGCTCCTCGGGAGGGGCTTTCACGGAGAGCTTTCTTT. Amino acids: CSAPREGLSRRAFF.

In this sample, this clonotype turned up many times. The CDR3 nucleotides are TGCAGCGTAAAGGGACAGCTTACCTACAATGAGCAGTTCTTC. This sequence encodes CSVKGQLTYNEQFF. The V call is TRBV29-1, the J call TRBJ2-1, with 7 bases identical to TRBD1. V shed 6 bases, J shed 2 bases, and the junction held 7 bases outside the gene matches. The germline gives CDR1 SQVTM, CDR2 ANQGSEA. The CDR3 is 14 residues long.

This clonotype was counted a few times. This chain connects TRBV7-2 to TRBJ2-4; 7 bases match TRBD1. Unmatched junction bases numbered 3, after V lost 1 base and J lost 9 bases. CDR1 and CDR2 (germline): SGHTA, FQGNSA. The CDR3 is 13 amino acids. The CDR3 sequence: CASSLDPGGIQYF. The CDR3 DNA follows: TGTGCCAGCAGCTTAGATCCAGGGGGCATTCAGTACTTC.

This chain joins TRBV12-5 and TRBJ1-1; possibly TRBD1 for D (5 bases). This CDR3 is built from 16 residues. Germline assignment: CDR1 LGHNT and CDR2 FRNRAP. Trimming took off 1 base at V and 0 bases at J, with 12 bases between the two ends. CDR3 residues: CASGLDIGRVNTEAFF. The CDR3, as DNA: TGTGCTAGTGGTTTGGATATAGGCAGGGTGAACACTGAAGCTTTCTTT.

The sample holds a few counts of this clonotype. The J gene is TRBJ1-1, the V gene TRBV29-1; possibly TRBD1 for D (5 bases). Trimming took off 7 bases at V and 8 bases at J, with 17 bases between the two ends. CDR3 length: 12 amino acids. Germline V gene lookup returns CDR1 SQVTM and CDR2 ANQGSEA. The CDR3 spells CSADTGYYEAFF. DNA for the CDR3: TGCAGCGCGGACACCGGTTATTACGAAGCTTTCTTT.